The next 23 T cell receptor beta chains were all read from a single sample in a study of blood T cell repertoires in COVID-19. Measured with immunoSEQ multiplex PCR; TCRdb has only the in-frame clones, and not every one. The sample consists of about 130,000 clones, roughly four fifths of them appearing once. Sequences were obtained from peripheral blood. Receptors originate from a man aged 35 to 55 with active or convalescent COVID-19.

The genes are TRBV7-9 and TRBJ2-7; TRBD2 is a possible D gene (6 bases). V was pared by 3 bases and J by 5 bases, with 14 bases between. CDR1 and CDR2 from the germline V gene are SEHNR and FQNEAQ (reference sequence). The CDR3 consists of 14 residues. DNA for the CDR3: TGTGCCAGCAGCTTTTCGGGCAGGGAGGACGAGCAGTACTTC. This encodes CASSFSGREDEQYF.

The CDR3 sequence: CASNPGLLTGANVLTF. CDR3 in DNA: TGCGCCAGCAACCCAGGGTTATTGACTGGGGCCAACGTCCTGACTTTC. This chain joins TRBV5-1 and TRBJ2-6; TRBD1 is a possible D gene (5 bases). The CDR3 loop spans 16 amino acids. The germline V gene encodes CDR1 SGHRS and CDR2 YFSETQ. V lost 6 bases and J lost 2, with 15 bases in between.

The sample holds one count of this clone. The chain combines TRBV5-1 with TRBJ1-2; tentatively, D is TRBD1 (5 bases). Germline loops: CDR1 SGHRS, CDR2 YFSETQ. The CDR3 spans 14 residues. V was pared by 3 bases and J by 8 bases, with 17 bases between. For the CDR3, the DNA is TGCGCCAGCAGCTCTCCGGGGGGGAGAGGCGGCTACACCTTC. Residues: CASSSPGGRGGYTF. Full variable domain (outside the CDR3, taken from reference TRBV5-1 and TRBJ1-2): KAGVTQTPRYLIKTRGQQVTLSCSPISGHRSVSWYQQTPGQGLQFLFEYFSETQRNKGNFPGRFSGRQFSNSRSEMNVSTLELGDSALYLCASSSPGGRGGYTFGSGTRLTVV.

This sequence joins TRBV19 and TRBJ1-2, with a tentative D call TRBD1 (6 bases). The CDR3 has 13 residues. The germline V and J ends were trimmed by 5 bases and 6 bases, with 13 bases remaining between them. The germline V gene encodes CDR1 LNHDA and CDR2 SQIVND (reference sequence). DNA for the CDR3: TGTGCCAGTAGTCCCCAGGGGACGCATGGCTACACCTTC. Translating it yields CASSPQGTHGYTF.

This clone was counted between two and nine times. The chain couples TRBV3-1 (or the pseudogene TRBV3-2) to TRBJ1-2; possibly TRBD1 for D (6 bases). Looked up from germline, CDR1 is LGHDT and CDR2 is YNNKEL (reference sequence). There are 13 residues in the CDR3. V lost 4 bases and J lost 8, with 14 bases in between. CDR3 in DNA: TGTGCCAGCAGCCCCCAGGGGCCGGGGGGCTACACCTTC. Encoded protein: CASSPQGPGGYTF.

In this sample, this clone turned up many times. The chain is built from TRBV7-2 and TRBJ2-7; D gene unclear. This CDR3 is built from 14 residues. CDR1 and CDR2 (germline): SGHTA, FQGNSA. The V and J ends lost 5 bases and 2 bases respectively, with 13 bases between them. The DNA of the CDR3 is TGTGCCAGCAGCCCCCTGGCCAGCGCCTACGAGCAGTACTTC. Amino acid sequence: CASSPLASAYEQYF.

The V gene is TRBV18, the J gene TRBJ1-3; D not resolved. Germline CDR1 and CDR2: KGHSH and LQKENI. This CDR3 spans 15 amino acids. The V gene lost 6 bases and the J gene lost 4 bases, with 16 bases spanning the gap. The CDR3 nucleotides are TGTGCCAGCTCGGAGCGGGTCGGTGGGGGAAACACCATATATTTT. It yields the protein CASSERVGGGNTIYF.

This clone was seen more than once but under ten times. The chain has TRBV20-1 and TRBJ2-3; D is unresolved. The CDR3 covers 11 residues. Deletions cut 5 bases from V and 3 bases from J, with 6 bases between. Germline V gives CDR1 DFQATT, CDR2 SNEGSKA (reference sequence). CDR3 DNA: TGCAGTGCTGAGAGGACAGATACGCAGTATTTT. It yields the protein CSAERTDTQYF.

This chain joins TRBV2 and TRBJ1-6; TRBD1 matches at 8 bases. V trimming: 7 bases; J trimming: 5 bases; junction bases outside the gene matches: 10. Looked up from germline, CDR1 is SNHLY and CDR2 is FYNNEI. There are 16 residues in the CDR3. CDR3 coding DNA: TGTGCCAGCACTCAGGGGGCGCAGGTGAATAATTCACCCCTCCACTTT. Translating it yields CASTQGAQVNNSPLHF.

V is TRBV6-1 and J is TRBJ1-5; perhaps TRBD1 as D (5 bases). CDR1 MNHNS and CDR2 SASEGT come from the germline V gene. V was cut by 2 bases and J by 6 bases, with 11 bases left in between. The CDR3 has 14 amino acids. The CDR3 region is CASSETPGLQPQHF. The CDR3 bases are TGTGCCAGCAGTGAAACCCCAGGGCTTCAGCCCCAGCATTTT.

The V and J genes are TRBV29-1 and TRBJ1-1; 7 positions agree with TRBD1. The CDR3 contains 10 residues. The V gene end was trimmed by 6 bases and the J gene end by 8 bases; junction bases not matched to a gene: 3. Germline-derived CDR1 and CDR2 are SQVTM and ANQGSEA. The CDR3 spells CSVGTVEAFF. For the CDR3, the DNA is TGCAGCGTAGGGACAGTCGAAGCTTTCTTT.

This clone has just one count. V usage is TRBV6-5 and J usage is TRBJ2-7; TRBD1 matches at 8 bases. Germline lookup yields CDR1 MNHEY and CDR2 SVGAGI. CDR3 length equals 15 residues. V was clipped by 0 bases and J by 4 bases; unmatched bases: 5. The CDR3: CASSYSVDRDYEQYF. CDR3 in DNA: TGTGCCAGCAGTTACTCAGTGGACAGGGATTACGAGCAGTACTTC.

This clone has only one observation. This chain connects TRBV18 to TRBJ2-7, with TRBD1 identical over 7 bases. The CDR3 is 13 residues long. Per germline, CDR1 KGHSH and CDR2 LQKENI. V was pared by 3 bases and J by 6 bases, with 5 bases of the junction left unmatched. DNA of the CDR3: TGTGCCAGCTCACCCGGACAGGTTAGCGAGCAGTACTTC. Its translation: CASSPGQVSEQYF.

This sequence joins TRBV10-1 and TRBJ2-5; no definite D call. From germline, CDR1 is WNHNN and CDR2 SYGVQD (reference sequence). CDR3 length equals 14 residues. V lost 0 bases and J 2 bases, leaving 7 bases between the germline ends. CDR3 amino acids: CASSESASQETQYF. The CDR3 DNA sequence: TGCGCCAGCAGTGAGTCGGCATCTCAAGAGACCCAGTACTTC.

The CDR3 reads CAISESPGQGNTEAFF. In nucleotides, the CDR3 is TGTGCCATCAGTGAGTCTCCTGGACAGGGAAACACTGAAGCTTTCTTT. The J gene is TRBJ1-1, the V gene TRBV10-3; 8 bases agree with TRBD1. The CDR3 spans 16 residues. Germline lookup yields CDR1 ENHRY and CDR2 SYGVKD. With V trimmed by 0 bases and J by 2 bases, 5 bases remained unmatched.

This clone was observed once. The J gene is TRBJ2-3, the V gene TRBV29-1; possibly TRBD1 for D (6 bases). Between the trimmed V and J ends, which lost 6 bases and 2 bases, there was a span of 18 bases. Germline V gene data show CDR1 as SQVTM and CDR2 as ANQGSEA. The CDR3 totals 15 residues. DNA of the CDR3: TGCAGCGTGGCCTCGGGCAGGGGAGCCACAGATACGCAGTATTTT. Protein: CSVASGRGATDTQYF.

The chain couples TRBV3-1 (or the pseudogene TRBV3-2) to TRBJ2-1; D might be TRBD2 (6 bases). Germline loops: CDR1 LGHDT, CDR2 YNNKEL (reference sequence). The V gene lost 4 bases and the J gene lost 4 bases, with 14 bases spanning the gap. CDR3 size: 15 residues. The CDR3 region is CASSPMAGTYNEQFF. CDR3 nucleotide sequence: TGTGCCAGCAGCCCCATGGCGGGGACTTACAATGAGCAGTTCTTC.

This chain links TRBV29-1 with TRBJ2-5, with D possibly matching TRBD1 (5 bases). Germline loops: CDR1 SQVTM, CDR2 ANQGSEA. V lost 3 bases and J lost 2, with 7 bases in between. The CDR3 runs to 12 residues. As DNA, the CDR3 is TGCAGCGTTGACAGGGCTCAAGAGACCCAGTACTTC. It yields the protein CSVDRAQETQYF.

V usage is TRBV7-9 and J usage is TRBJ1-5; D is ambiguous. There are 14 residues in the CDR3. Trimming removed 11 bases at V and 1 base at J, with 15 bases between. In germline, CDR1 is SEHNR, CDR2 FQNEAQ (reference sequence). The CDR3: CASSARESNQPQHF. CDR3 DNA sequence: TGTGCCTCCTCCGCGAGGGAAAGCAATCAGCCCCAGCATTTT.

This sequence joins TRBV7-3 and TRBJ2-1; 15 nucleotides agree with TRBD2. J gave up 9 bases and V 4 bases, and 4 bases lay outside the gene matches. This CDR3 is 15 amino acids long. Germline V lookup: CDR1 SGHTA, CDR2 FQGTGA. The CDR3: CASSSSGLAGGEQFF. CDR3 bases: TGTGCCAGCAGCTCATCGGGACTAGCGGGGGGTGAGCAGTTCTTC.

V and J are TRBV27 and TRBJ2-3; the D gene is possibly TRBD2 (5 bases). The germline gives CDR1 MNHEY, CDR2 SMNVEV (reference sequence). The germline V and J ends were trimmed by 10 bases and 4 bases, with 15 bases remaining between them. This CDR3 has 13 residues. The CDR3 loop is CATSERWADTQYF. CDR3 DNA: TGTGCCACCTCTGAGCGGTGGGCAGATACGCAGTATTTT.

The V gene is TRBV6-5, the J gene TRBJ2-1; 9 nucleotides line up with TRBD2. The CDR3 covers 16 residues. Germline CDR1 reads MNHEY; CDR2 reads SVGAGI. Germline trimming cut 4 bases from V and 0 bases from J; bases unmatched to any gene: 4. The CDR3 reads CASSSTSGSSYNEQFF. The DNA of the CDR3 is TGTGCCAGCAGTTCTACTAGCGGGTCCTCCTACAATGAGCAGTTCTTC.

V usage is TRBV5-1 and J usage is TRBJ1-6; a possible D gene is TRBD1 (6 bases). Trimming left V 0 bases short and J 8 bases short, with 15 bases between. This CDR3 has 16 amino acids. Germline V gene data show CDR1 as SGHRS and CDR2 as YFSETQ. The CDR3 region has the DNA TGCGCCAGCAGCTTGGATCTCGGACAGCATTATTCACCCCTCCACTTT. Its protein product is CASSLDLGQHYSPLHF.